Listed below are T cell receptor beta chains from one sample, sequenced in a study of blood T cell repertoires in COVID-19. Sequencing used immunoSEQ multiplex PCR; TCRdb keeps in-frame clones, though not all of them. The table lists about 290,000 clones, roughly 89% of them singletons. The source material was peripheral blood. Every receptor here comes from a woman under 40 with COVID-19, enrolled during active disease. Both conserved end residues are part of each CDR3. Fields, in order: clone size, J gene, D gene, V gene, CDR3 DNA, CDR3 protein. The D gene is left open where the match is weak. For some rows the clone size is stated as once, few or many, or as a class when expanded; others skip it.

clone size: NA; J gene: TRBJ2-2; D gene: TRBD2; V gene: TRBV24-1; CDR3 DNA: TGTGCCACCAGGCGGGGGACCGGGGAGCTGTTTTTT; CDR3 protein: CATRRGTGELFF
clone size: NA; J gene: TRBJ1-2; D gene: NA; V gene: TRBV4-1; CDR3 DNA: TGCGCCAGCAGCCACCCGACAGCTAACTATGGCTACACCTTC; CDR3 protein: CASSHPTANYGYTF
clone size: NA; J gene: TRBJ2-7; D gene: TRBD1; V gene: TRBV4-1; CDR3 DNA: TGCGCCAGCAGCACCCGACAGGGCTATATGCGCGACGAGCAGTACTTC; CDR3 protein: CASSTRQGYMRDEQYF
clone size: NA; J gene: TRBJ1-2; D gene: NA; V gene: TRBV18; CDR3 DNA: TGTGCCAGCTCACCAACTCAGGACTATGGCTACACCTTC; CDR3 protein: CASSPTQDYGYTF
clone size: NA; J gene: TRBJ1-4; D gene: NA; V gene: TRBV15; CDR3 DNA: TGTGCCACCAGCAGAGAGGGGGGTAATGAAAAACTGTTTTTT; CDR3 protein: CATSREGGNEKLFF
clone size: NA; J gene: TRBJ1-4; D gene: NA; V gene: TRBV9; CDR3 DNA: TGTGCCAGCAGCTCAATCAGCGGGGGCTTATCGGGAAAACTGTTTTTT; CDR3 protein: CASSSISGGLSGKLFF
clone size: NA; J gene: TRBJ2-7; D gene: TRBD2; V gene: TRBV24-1; CDR3 DNA: TGTGCCACCAGTGCCCCTCTGGGGGAGGGTTCCTACGAGCAGTACTTC; CDR3 protein: CATSAPLGEGSYEQYF
clone size: NA; J gene: TRBJ1-2; D gene: NA; V gene: TRBV13; CDR3 DNA: TGTGCCAGCAGCTTCTACAGGGATAACTATGGCTACACCTTC; CDR3 protein: CASSFYRDNYGYTF
clone size: NA; J gene: TRBJ2-5; D gene: NA; V gene: TRBV3-1/TRBV3-2; CDR3 DNA: TGTGCCAGCAGCCAAGATACAGTGGCTAGCTTGGAGACCCAGTACTTC; CDR3 protein: CASSQDTVASLETQYF
clone size: NA; J gene: TRBJ1-2; D gene: NA; V gene: TRBV6-1; CDR3 DNA: TGTGCCAGCAGTGACCTATACAGGGCTTTACGAACTAACTATGGCTACACCTTC; CDR3 protein: CASSDLYRALRTNYGYTF
clone size: NA; J gene: TRBJ2-1; D gene: NA; V gene: TRBV15; CDR3 DNA: TGTGCCACCAGCAGAGATAGGGGCGGTGAGCAGTTCTTC; CDR3 protein: CATSRDRGGEQFF
clone size: NA; J gene: TRBJ2-5; D gene: NA; V gene: TRBV28; CDR3 DNA: TGTGCCAGCAGTCTTAGAATGGAAGAGACCCAGTACTTC; CDR3 protein: CASSLRMEETQYF
clone size: few; J gene: TRBJ1-1; D gene: TRBD1; V gene: TRBV6-5; CDR3 DNA: TGTGCCAGCAAGACAGGGGGTATTGAAGCTTTCTTT; CDR3 protein: CASKTGGIEAFF
clone size: NA; J gene: TRBJ1-1; D gene: TRBD1; V gene: TRBV7-9; CDR3 DNA: TGTGCCAGCAGCTCGGGACAGGGGAGCACTGAAGCTTTCTTT; CDR3 protein: CASSSGQGSTEAFF
clone size: NA; J gene: TRBJ1-1; D gene: TRBD1; V gene: TRBV5-1; CDR3 DNA: TGCGCCAGCAGCTTAGGGGGCGAAACTGAAGCTTTCTTT; CDR3 protein: CASSLGGETEAFF
clone size: NA; J gene: TRBJ2-3; D gene: NA; V gene: TRBV5-1; CDR3 DNA: TGCGCCAGCAGCCCTACCGGGACACCCTTAGATACGCAGTATTTT; CDR3 protein: CASSPTGTPLDTQYF
clone size: NA; J gene: TRBJ1-1; D gene: NA; V gene: TRBV15; CDR3 DNA: TGTGCCACCAGCTCAGGGGACACTGAAGCTTTCTTT; CDR3 protein: CATSSGDTEAFF
clone size: NA; J gene: TRBJ1-6; D gene: NA; V gene: TRBV6-2/TRBV6-3; CDR3 DNA: TGTGCCAGCAGTTACGAGGGCCATAATTCACCCCTCCACTTT; CDR3 protein: CASSYEGHNSPLHF
clone size: NA; J gene: TRBJ2-2; D gene: NA; V gene: TRBV3-1/TRBV3-2; CDR3 DNA: TGTGCCAGCAGCCCTCGTAGTGGGGGCGAGGTCACCGGGGAGCTGTTTTTT; CDR3 protein: CASSPRSGGEVTGELFF
clone size: NA; J gene: TRBJ2-1; D gene: NA; V gene: TRBV6-4; CDR3 DNA: TGTGCCAGCAGGAGGGACACCTCCTACAATGAGCAGTTCTTC; CDR3 protein: CASRRDTSYNEQFF
clone size: once; J gene: TRBJ2-3; D gene: NA; V gene: TRBV13; CDR3 DNA: TGTGCCAGCAGCTTAACCAGAACCGCCACAGATACGCAGTATTTT; CDR3 protein: CASSLTRTATDTQYF
clone size: NA; J gene: TRBJ1-6; D gene: NA; V gene: TRBV11-2; CDR3 DNA: TGTGCCAGCAGCTTAGGGACAGTGAGTGATTCACCCCTCCACTTT; CDR3 protein: CASSLGTVSDSPLHF
clone size: NA; J gene: TRBJ2-3; D gene: TRBD1; V gene: TRBV4-2; CDR3 DNA: TGTGCCAGCAGCCAAGAAGGGACAGGGGATGATACGCAGTATTTT; CDR3 protein: CASSQEGTGDDTQYF
clone size: NA; J gene: TRBJ2-3; D gene: TRBD2; V gene: TRBV7-2; CDR3 DNA: TGTGCCAGCAGCCCATGGACTAGTAGCACAGATACGCAGTATTTT; CDR3 protein: CASSPWTSSTDTQYF
clone size: NA; J gene: TRBJ1-5; D gene: NA; V gene: TRBV19; CDR3 DNA: TGTGCCAGTAGTCCAGGGTATTTGGGTCAGCCCCAGCATTTT; CDR3 protein: CASSPGYLGQPQHF
clone size: NA; J gene: TRBJ1-1; D gene: TRBD1; V gene: TRBV6-6; CDR3 DNA: TGTGCCAGCAGCAGACAGGGCCTCGAAGCTTTCTTT; CDR3 protein: CASSRQGLEAFF
clone size: NA; J gene: TRBJ1-3; D gene: NA; V gene: TRBV19; CDR3 DNA: TGTGCCAGTAGTATATTGGGGGGGACCTCTGGAAACACCATATATTTT; CDR3 protein: CASSILGGTSGNTIYF
clone size: NA; J gene: TRBJ2-7; D gene: NA; V gene: TRBV27; CDR3 DNA: TGTGCCAGCAGTTCCAGGGGTAGTATCTACGAGCAGTACTTC; CDR3 protein: CASSSRGSIYEQYF
clone size: NA; J gene: TRBJ2-7; D gene: TRBD2; V gene: TRBV29-1; CDR3 DNA: TGCAGCGTTGAAGGGGCGGGGGACCGCTACGAGCAGTACTTC; CDR3 protein: CSVEGAGDRYEQYF
clone size: NA; J gene: TRBJ1-6; D gene: TRBD1; V gene: TRBV30; CDR3 DNA: TGTGCCTGGAGTCTTCTCACCGGGACAGGGGATTCACCCCTCCACTTT; CDR3 protein: CAWSLLTGTGDSPLHF
clone size: NA; J gene: TRBJ2-7; D gene: TRBD2; V gene: TRBV2; CDR3 DNA: TGTGCCAGCAGGGCCAAAGGGGCTAGCGGAGCCTACGAGCAGTACTTC; CDR3 protein: CASRAKGASGAYEQYF
clone size: NA; J gene: TRBJ2-3; D gene: NA; V gene: TRBV5-6; CDR3 DNA: TGTGCCAGCAGCTTGGCAGGGGCCGTGAGCACAGATACGCAGTATTTT; CDR3 protein: CASSLAGAVSTDTQYF
clone size: NA; J gene: TRBJ2-1; D gene: TRBD1; V gene: TRBV5-1; CDR3 DNA: TGCGCCAGCAGCTCTGGACAGGGGAGGTACAATGAGCAGTTCTTC; CDR3 protein: CASSSGQGRYNEQFF
clone size: NA; J gene: TRBJ1-1; D gene: NA; V gene: TRBV19; CDR3 DNA: TGTGCCAGTAGTATCCTAGGGGGGGACACTGAAGCTTTCTTT; CDR3 protein: CASSILGGDTEAFF
clone size: NA; J gene: TRBJ1-4; D gene: TRBD1; V gene: TRBV19; CDR3 DNA: TGTGCCAGTAGTAGTAAGGGACAGGCTCTGTTCGAGGATGAAAAACTGTTTTTT; CDR3 protein: CASSSKGQALFEDEKLFF
clone size: NA; J gene: TRBJ1-2; D gene: TRBD1; V gene: TRBV7-9; CDR3 DNA: TGTGCCAGCAGCTTAGCGGGGACAGATGGCTACACCTTC; CDR3 protein: CASSLAGTDGYTF
clone size: NA; J gene: TRBJ2-5; D gene: NA; V gene: TRBV19; CDR3 DNA: TGTGCCCAGACAGGGACCCAGTACTTC; CDR3 protein: CAQTGTQYF
clone size: few; J gene: TRBJ1-1; D gene: NA; V gene: TRBV5-1; CDR3 DNA: TGCGCCAGCAGCTTGACGACAGGTATGAACACTGAAGCTTTCTTT; CDR3 protein: CASSLTTGMNTEAFF
clone size: NA; J gene: TRBJ1-1; D gene: NA; V gene: TRBV25-1; CDR3 DNA: TGTGCCAGCAGTGCTAATATGGGGACTAAAGCTTTCTTT; CDR3 protein: CASSANMGTKAFF
clone size: NA; J gene: TRBJ2-7; D gene: NA; V gene: TRBV6-2/TRBV6-3; CDR3 DNA: TGTGCCAGCAGTTACGTTCGGGGTAGCGAGCAGTACTTC; CDR3 protein: CASSYVRGSEQYF
clone size: few; J gene: TRBJ1-2; D gene: TRBD1; V gene: TRBV11-2; CDR3 DNA: TGTGCCAGCAGCTTTGGACAGGGCAATTACTATGGCTACACCTTC; CDR3 protein: CASSFGQGNYYGYTF
clone size: NA; J gene: TRBJ1-2; D gene: TRBD1; V gene: TRBV10-3; CDR3 DNA: TGTGCCATCAGTGAGTCCGCTATGACAGGGGGAAGATTTGTATATGGCTACACCTTC; CDR3 protein: CAISESAMTGGRFVYGYTF
clone size: NA; J gene: TRBJ1-4; D gene: NA; V gene: TRBV19; CDR3 DNA: TGTGCCAGTAGTATCGGGGGGCCTCCTAATGAAAAACTGTTTTTT; CDR3 protein: CASSIGGPPNEKLFF
clone size: NA; J gene: TRBJ2-5; D gene: TRBD2; V gene: TRBV7-8; CDR3 DNA: TGTGCCAGCAGCTTAGCGACTAGCGGGGGACAAGAGACCCAGTACTTC; CDR3 protein: CASSLATSGGQETQYF
clone size: NA; J gene: TRBJ1-1; D gene: TRBD1; V gene: TRBV7-9; CDR3 DNA: TGTGCCAGCAGCTTAGTGAAGGGGGCGCACACTGAAGCTTTCTTT; CDR3 protein: CASSLVKGAHTEAFF
clone size: NA; J gene: TRBJ2-3; D gene: NA; V gene: TRBV12-3/TRBV12-4; CDR3 DNA: TGTGCCAGCAGTTTAAAGACTGCAGATACGCAGTATTTT; CDR3 protein: CASSLKTADTQYF
clone size: NA; J gene: TRBJ1-4; D gene: NA; V gene: TRBV19; CDR3 DNA: TGTGCCAGTCAGGGAGAAAAACTGTTTTTT; CDR3 protein: CASQGEKLFF
clone size: NA; J gene: TRBJ2-2; D gene: TRBD1; V gene: TRBV4-1; CDR3 DNA: TGCGCCAGCAGCTTTCGACAGGGGATAGACACCGGGGAGCTGTTTTTT; CDR3 protein: CASSFRQGIDTGELFF
clone size: NA; J gene: TRBJ2-7; D gene: TRBD1; V gene: TRBV18; CDR3 DNA: TGTGCCAGCTCACCCCCTATGGGACAGGGGTCCCCCTACGAGCAGTACTTC; CDR3 protein: CASSPPMGQGSPYEQYF
clone size: NA; J gene: TRBJ1-2; D gene: NA; V gene: TRBV7-2; CDR3 DNA: TGTGCCAGCAGCCTCAGGAATGGCTATGGCTACACCTTC; CDR3 protein: CASSLRNGYGYTF
clone size: NA; J gene: TRBJ1-1; D gene: NA; V gene: TRBV5-1; CDR3 DNA: TGCGCCAGCAGCTTGTGGGGAGCAGCGAACACTGAAGCTTTCTTT; CDR3 protein: CASSLWGAANTEAFF
clone size: NA; J gene: TRBJ2-7; D gene: TRBD2; V gene: TRBV5-1; CDR3 DNA: TGCGCCAGCAGAATAGCGGGGGGAGTCTACGAGCAGTACTTC; CDR3 protein: CASRIAGGVYEQYF
clone size: NA; J gene: TRBJ2-7; D gene: TRBD2; V gene: TRBV27; CDR3 DNA: TGTGCCAGCAGTCTAGCGGGGGTCGTCTACGAGCAGTACTTC; CDR3 protein: CASSLAGVVYEQYF
clone size: NA; J gene: TRBJ1-2; D gene: NA; V gene: TRBV4-1; CDR3 DNA: TGCGCCAGCAGCCAGGAGATTAACTATGGCTACACCTTC; CDR3 protein: CASSQEINYGYTF